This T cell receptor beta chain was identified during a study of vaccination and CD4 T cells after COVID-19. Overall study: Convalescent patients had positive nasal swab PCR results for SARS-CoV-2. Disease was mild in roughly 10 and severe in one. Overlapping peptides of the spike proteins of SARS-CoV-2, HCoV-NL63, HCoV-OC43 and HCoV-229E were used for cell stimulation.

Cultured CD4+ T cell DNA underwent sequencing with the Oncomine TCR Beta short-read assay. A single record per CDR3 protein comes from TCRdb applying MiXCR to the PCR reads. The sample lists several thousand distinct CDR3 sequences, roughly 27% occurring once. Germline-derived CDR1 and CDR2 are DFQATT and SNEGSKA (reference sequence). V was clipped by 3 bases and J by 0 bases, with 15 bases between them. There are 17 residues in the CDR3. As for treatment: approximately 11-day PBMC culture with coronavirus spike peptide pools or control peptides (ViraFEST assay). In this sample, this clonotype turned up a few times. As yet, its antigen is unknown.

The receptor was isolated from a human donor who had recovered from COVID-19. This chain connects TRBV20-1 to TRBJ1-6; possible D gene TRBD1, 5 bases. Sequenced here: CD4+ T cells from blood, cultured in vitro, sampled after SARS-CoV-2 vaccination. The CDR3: CSARVPEGSSYNSPLHF. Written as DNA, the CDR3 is TGCAGTGCTAGGGTGCCGGAGGGGAGCTCCTATAATTCACCCCTCCACTTT.